This is a list of T cell receptor beta chains from one sample in a study of blood T cell repertoires in COVID-19. Produced via immunoSEQ multiplex PCR; TCRdb's table is partial and in-frame only. The sample holds roughly 150,000 clones, more than 65% seen once. Input material: peripheral blood. The receptor source for this set is a woman aged 50 to 65 with acute or convalescent COVID-19. Each CDR3 is given with its conserved first and last residue. The D gene is left open where the match is weak. Some rows have no size entry. The others give once, few or many, or a class for an expanded clone.

TGTGCCAGCAGCCTCCAGATTGAGCGGGGGGGCCGAAATGAGCAGTTCTTC CASSLQIERGGRNEQFF . TRBJ2-1 TRBV7-2 TRBD2
TGCGCCAGCAGCTTGGGGGACAGAAACTATGGCTACACCTTC CASSLGDRNYGYTF . TRBJ1-2 TRBV5-1 TRBD1
TGTGCCAGCAGTCGGACAGCGAACTATGGCTACACCTTC CASSRTANYGYTF . TRBJ1-2 TRBV6-5 .
TGTGCCAGCAGTGAACAGGGTCGGACGTACGAGCAGTACTTC CASSEQGRTYEQYF . TRBJ2-7 TRBV2 .
TGTGCCAGCAGCTCTAGCGGAACCCAAGAGACCCAGTACTTC CASSSSGTQETQYF . TRBJ2-5 TRBV6-5 TRBD2
TGTGCCAGCAGCTTAGACAGTAATGAAGCTTTCTTT CASSLDSNEAFF . TRBJ1-1 TRBV7-2 .
TGTGCCAGCAGCAAGGACAGTTGGGACTATGGCTACACCTTC CASSKDSWDYGYTF . TRBJ1-2 TRBV7-9 .
TGTGCCAGCAGCCGACTAGCGGCACAAGAGACCCAGTACTTC CASSRLAAQETQYF . TRBJ2-5 TRBV7-9 TRBD2
TGTGCCACCAGTGCCGGGACAGGGGTTGGCTACACCTTC CATSAGTGVGYTF . TRBJ1-2 TRBV15 TRBD1
TGTGCCAGCAGCAAACACGGGACAACAACTAATGAAAAACTGTTTTTT CASSKHGTTTNEKLFF . TRBJ1-4 TRBV7-9 .
TGCGCCAGCAGCTCCTCACAGGGGTCATTGAACGAGCAGTACTTC CASSSSQGSLNEQYF . TRBJ2-7 TRBV5-1 TRBD1
TGTGCCAGCAGTTTATTTGCGGGGGGGCTGGGAGATACGCAGTATTTT CASSLFAGGLGDTQYF . TRBJ2-3 TRBV27 TRBD2
TGTGCCAGCTCCGGGACTAGCGGGGTATACAATGAGCAGTTCTTC CASSGTSGVYNEQFF . TRBJ2-1 TRBV6-5 TRBD2
TGTGCCAGCAGCTTAGCTGGGCGTACTAGGTACAATGAGCAGTTCTTC CASSLAGRTRYNEQFF . TRBJ2-1 TRBV11-2 .
TGCGCCAGCAAACTAGGGGGCAGGTATGGCTACACCTTC CASKLGGRYGYTF . TRBJ1-2 TRBV5-1 TRBD1
TGTGCCAGCAGTTACTTGGGGACAGGGAAAATGAAGCGGCAGTTCTTC CASSYLGTGKMKRQFF . TRBJ2-1 TRBV6-2/TRBV6-3 TRBD1
TGTGCCAGTAGTATGGACAGGGTCTATGGCTACACCTTC CASSMDRVYGYTF . TRBJ1-2 TRBV19 TRBD1
TGTGCCATCAAAGGACAGGGGGCGAGCGGGTCCTACAATGAGCAGTTCTTC CAIKGQGASGSYNEQFF . TRBJ2-1 TRBV10-3 TRBD1
TGCGCCAGCAAAAAAGGGGGGGACACTGAAGCTTTCTTT CASKKGGDTEAFF once TRBJ1-1 TRBV5-1 .
TGTGCCAGCAGCCAAGGGGGAGCTAGCGGGGTTCGGTACTTC CASSQGGASGVRYF . TRBJ2-7 TRBV3-1/TRBV3-2 TRBD2
TGTGCCAGCAGCGTAGGGCGGGCCCAAGAGACCCAGTACTTC CASSVGRAQETQYF . TRBJ2-5 TRBV9 .
TGTGCCAGCAGCTTAGGGGACAGGGCCGAGCAGTACTTC CASSLGDRAEQYF . TRBJ2-7 TRBV11-2 TRBD1
TGTGCCAGCAGCCAAGCGGGGGGTACCTACGAGCAGTACTTC CASSQAGGTYEQYF . TRBJ2-7 TRBV3-1/TRBV3-2 TRBD2
TGTGCCAGCAGCAGGACCGACAGGGCGGCTTTCTTT CASSRTDRAAFF once TRBJ1-1 TRBV5-6 TRBD1
TGTGCCAGCAGCCTCCGGTACCAAGAGACCCAGTACTTC CASSLRYQETQYF . TRBJ2-5 TRBV5-6 .
TGCGCCAGCAGCGACCGGGACTATGGCTACACCTTC CASSDRDYGYTF . TRBJ1-2 TRBV5-1 .
TGTGCCACCAGTCCCGACAGGGTCGGTGGCTACACCTTC CATSPDRVGGYTF . TRBJ1-2 TRBV24-1 TRBD1
TGTGCCAGCAGCTTGACAGGGGAAGAGACCCAGTACTTC CASSLTGEETQYF few TRBJ2-5 TRBV7-7 TRBD1
TGTGCCAGCAGCTGGAGGGTATCCTACGAGCAGTACTTC CASSWRVSYEQYF . TRBJ2-7 TRBV28 .
TGTGCCAGCAGCTTAAGGGGAAGCGAACAGGGTTGGACTGAAGCTTTCTTT CASSLRGSEQGWTEAFF . TRBJ1-1 TRBV7-8 .
TGCAGCGTTGATTCGACAGCTACGAATGAAAAACTGTTTTTT CSVDSTATNEKLFF once TRBJ1-4 TRBV29-1 .
TGTGCCAGCAGCCGAACAGGTAGTAATGAAAAACTGTTTTTT CASSRTGSNEKLFF . TRBJ1-4 TRBV3-1/TRBV3-2 .
TGTGCCAGCAGCCCTTCGGAGGGCTCCTATAATTCACCCCTCCACTTT CASSPSEGSYNSPLHF . TRBJ1-6 TRBV25-1 .
TGTGCCAGCAGCCCCGTCACAGGCAATCAGCCCCAGCATTTT CASSPVTGNQPQHF . TRBJ1-5 TRBV7-6 .
TGTGCCAGCAGCCTTAGCGGGGCTTACGAGCAGTACTTC CASSLSGAYEQYF . TRBJ2-7 TRBV7-2 TRBD2
TGTGCCAGCAGCTCGGCGGGGAGGGGAGGTCAAGAGACCCAGTACTTC CASSSAGRGGQETQYF . TRBJ2-5 TRBV11-3 TRBD2
TGTGCCAGCAGCCCGCGTGTCGTACCTAACACTGAAGCTTTCTTT CASSPRVVPNTEAFF . TRBJ1-1 TRBV9 .
TGCGCCAGCAGCTATACTAGCGGGGGGAGTTACAATGAGCAGTTCTTC CASSYTSGGSYNEQFF . TRBJ2-1 TRBV5-1 TRBD2
TGTGCCAGCAGTTCGACAGCTAACTATGGCTACACCTTC CASSSTANYGYTF . TRBJ1-2 TRBV12-3/TRBV12-4 .
TGTGCCAGCAGCTGGAGGACTAGCGGGGGAACCCAGTACTTC CASSWRTSGGTQYF . TRBJ2-5 TRBV5-8 TRBD2
TGTGCCATCAGTGAGTCAGGGGAAACGAACCTATTTAGCACAGATACGCAGTATTTT CAISESGETNLFSTDTQYF . TRBJ2-3 TRBV10-3 .
TGTGCCAGCAGCCAAGGCCTAGCGGGAGGAGAGACCCAGTACTTC CASSQGLAGGETQYF . TRBJ2-5 TRBV4-2 TRBD2
TGTGCTAGTGGCCGGGGACAGACGAACACTGAAGCTTTCTTT CASGRGQTNTEAFF . TRBJ1-1 TRBV12-5 TRBD1
TGTGCCAGCAGCCCCGCCAAGACGGGAGCTACACTAACCGGGGAGCTGTTTTTT CASSPAKTGATLTGELFF . TRBJ2-2 TRBV6-2/TRBV6-3 .
TGTGCCAGCAGCTTACAGCCTAGCGGGACTAGCACAGATACGCAGTATTTT CASSLQPSGTSTDTQYF . TRBJ2-3 TRBV7-2 TRBD2
TGCGCCAGCAGCCCCAGGGTTCAGGGGGCGAGTTCACCCCTCCACTTT CASSPRVQGASSPLHF . TRBJ1-6 TRBV4-1 TRBD1
TGTGCCAGCAGTTTATCCGGGGGAGGTGAAGCTTTCTTT CASSLSGGGEAFF once TRBJ1-1 TRBV27 .
TGTGCCAGCAGCCAAGATTGGTCGCGACAGAGTGAAGCTTTCTTT CASSQDWSRQSEAFF . TRBJ1-1 TRBV4-2 .
TGTGCCAGCGGAGAAGGGACTCTTCCGGGGAGTGAGCAGTTCTTC CASGEGTLPGSEQFF . TRBJ2-1 TRBV5-4 .
TGTGCCAGCAGACTTACGGGGGGTTCCTACAATGAGCAGTTCTTC CASRLTGGSYNEQFF . TRBJ2-1 TRBV7-2 TRBD2
TGTGCCAGCAGTTCATCCAGAGGGCGCACCGGGGAGCTGTTTTTT CASSSSRGRTGELFF . TRBJ2-2 TRBV27 .
TGCGCCAGCAGCCAACAGGGTACCTACGAGCAGTACTTC CASSQQGTYEQYF . TRBJ2-7 TRBV4-1 .
TGTGCCAGCAGTTATGACTTAGGTAGTCGCTACACCTTC CASSYDLGSRYTF . TRBJ1-2 TRBV6-2/TRBV6-3 .
TGTGCCAGCAGCGTAGACCAGAATGAAAAACTGTTTTTT CASSVDQNEKLFF . TRBJ1-4 TRBV9 .
TGCGCCAGCAGCTACCCGTGGGGAGCGTCTAGCACAGATACGCAGTATTTT CASSYPWGASSTDTQYF . TRBJ2-3 TRBV5-1 .
TGTGCCAGCAGCAACGTCCCAGGGGAAGATACGCAGTATTTT CASSNVPGEDTQYF . TRBJ2-3 TRBV7-9 .
TGTGCCAGCTCAAATACAGGAGTTGGCACTGAAGCTTTCTTT CASSNTGVGTEAFF . TRBJ1-1 TRBV18 .
TGTGCCAGCAGTGAAGTCGGGGTCAATGGCTACACCTTC CASSEVGVNGYTF . TRBJ1-2 TRBV6-1 .
TGTGCCAGCAGCTTATGGTCCCAGGGGAACACCGGGGAGCTGTTTTTT CASSLWSQGNTGELFF . TRBJ2-2 TRBV7-3 .